This T cell receptor beta chain was obtained from a study of cytomegalovirus exposure and HLA in healthy donors. The CDR3 runs 12 residues. V lost 1 base and J lost 8, with 7 bases in between. From germline, CDR1 is SGHRS and CDR2 YFSETQ. Both 60 Vbeta primers and 13 Jbeta primers went into the PCR. Data came from immunoSEQ multiplex PCR; TCRdb stores just in-frame clones and leaves some out. This table has some 130,000 clones, around 75% appearing once. This sequence originates from a female donor in good health and CMV-seronegative. The V and J genes are TRBV5-1 and TRBJ2-1; D unclear. The sequenced sample was PBMCs. The CDR3 bases are TGCGCCAGCAGCTTGAACCGCGATGAGCAGTTCTTC. Translating gives CASSLNRDEQFF.